The rows below give T cell receptor beta chains drawn from one sample of a study of technical replicates of blood from several donors. TCRdb's copy holds only in-frame clones and misses some; the assay was immunoSEQ multiplex PCR. Of some 74,000 clones in the sample, 75% to 90% are singletons; the top ten hold approximately 0.42%. Sample: T cells isolated from PBMCs. The receptors were gathered from a human donor in good health. Each CDR3 is given with its conserved first and last residue. A D gene is named only where the DNA matches it firmly. Clone size, where shown, is once, few, many, or a class for clones that have expanded.

d_gene: TRBD2; abundance: NA; v_gene: TRBV5-1; j_gene: TRBJ2-2; CDR3aa: CASSFQVGTSRKSALGLNTGELFF; CDR3nt: TGCGCCAGCAGCTTTCAAGTTGGGACTAGCCGGAAGTCCGCCCTAGGCCTCAACACCGGGGAGCTGTTTTTT
d_gene: TRBD1; abundance: once; v_gene: TRBV4-3; j_gene: TRBJ2-3; CDR3aa: CASSQDTQGASTDTQYF; CDR3nt: TGCGCCAGCAGCCAAGATACGCAGGGGGCAAGCACAGATACGCAGTATTTT
d_gene: TRBD1; abundance: NA; v_gene: TRBV7-9; j_gene: TRBJ2-1; CDR3aa: CASSRDRGPYNEQFF; CDR3nt: TGTGCCAGCAGCCGAGACAGGGGACCCTACAATGAGCAGTTCTTC
d_gene: NA; abundance: NA; v_gene: TRBV30; j_gene: TRBJ2-7; CDR3aa: CAWATSTYEQYF; CDR3nt: TGTGCCTGGGCCACTAGCACCTACGAGCAGTACTTC
d_gene: TRBD2; abundance: NA; v_gene: TRBV30; j_gene: TRBJ2-1; CDR3aa: CAWSGLAGSKQFF; CDR3nt: TGTGCCTGGAGTGGGTTAGCGGGAAGCAAGCAGTTCTTC
d_gene: NA; abundance: NA; v_gene: TRBV9; j_gene: TRBJ2-3; CDR3aa: CASSVSNGYPTDTQYF; CDR3nt: TGTGCCAGCAGCGTATCTAACGGGTACCCTACAGATACGCAGTATTTT
d_gene: NA; abundance: few; v_gene: TRBV7-9; j_gene: TRBJ2-1; CDR3aa: CASSLAGGNEQFF; CDR3nt: TGTGCCAGCAGCTTAGCCGGGGGCAATGAGCAGTTCTTC
d_gene: TRBD2; abundance: NA; v_gene: TRBV10-3; j_gene: TRBJ2-5; CDR3aa: CAIRPSGRMYQETQYF; CDR3nt: TGTGCCATCAGGCCTAGCGGGAGGATGTACCAAGAGACCCAGTACTTC
d_gene: NA; abundance: NA; v_gene: TRBV7-3; j_gene: TRBJ2-7; CDR3aa: CASSQGHGTSYEQYF; CDR3nt: TGTGCCAGCAGCCAAGGGCACGGGACATCCTACGAGCAGTACTTC
d_gene: TRBD2; abundance: NA; v_gene: TRBV5-1; j_gene: TRBJ2-7; CDR3aa: CASKGTVQGLAGPAYEQYF; CDR3nt: TGCGCCAGCAAAGGGACGGTTCAAGGACTAGCGGGACCGGCCTACGAGCAGTACTTC
d_gene: NA; abundance: NA; v_gene: TRBV5-5; j_gene: TRBJ1-1; CDR3aa: CASSLGYGMNTEAFF; CDR3nt: TGTGCCAGCAGCTTGGGGTACGGGATGAACACTGAAGCTTTCTTT
d_gene: TRBD1; abundance: NA; v_gene: TRBV28; j_gene: TRBJ2-7; CDR3aa: CASRTGFGSYEQYF; CDR3nt: TGTGCCAGCAGGACAGGGTTCGGCTCCTACGAGCAGTACTTC
d_gene: TRBD1; abundance: few; v_gene: TRBV7-9; j_gene: TRBJ1-4; CDR3aa: CASSQIQGADEKLFF; CDR3nt: TGTGCCAGCAGCCAGATACAGGGGGCAGATGAAAAACTGTTTTTT
d_gene: NA; abundance: NA; v_gene: TRBV6-4; j_gene: TRBJ1-3; CDR3aa: CASSIEAGSGNTIYF; CDR3nt: TGTGCCAGCAGTATCGAGGCCGGCTCTGGAAACACCATATATTTT
d_gene: NA; abundance: NA; v_gene: TRBV11-2; j_gene: TRBJ1-1; CDR3aa: CASSPKNTEAFF; CDR3nt: TGTGCCAGCAGCCCCAAGAACACTGAAGCTTTCTTT
d_gene: NA; abundance: NA; v_gene: TRBV4-2; j_gene: TRBJ2-2; CDR3aa: CASSQDSSIDTGELFF; CDR3nt: TGTGCCAGCAGCCAAGACTCCAGTATCGACACCGGGGAGCTGTTTTTT
d_gene: TRBD1; abundance: NA; v_gene: TRBV15; j_gene: TRBJ2-7; CDR3aa: CATSLDVYRGFDEQYF; CDR3nt: TGTGCCACCAGCCTAGATGTGTACAGGGGATTCGACGAGCAGTACTTC
d_gene: NA; abundance: NA; v_gene: TRBV5-1; j_gene: TRBJ2-7; CDR3aa: CASSLDRSREQYF; CDR3nt: TGCGCCAGCAGCTTGGACAGGTCGAGGGAGCAGTACTTC
d_gene: TRBD1; abundance: NA; v_gene: TRBV6-1; j_gene: TRBJ2-7; CDR3aa: CASSDSGGIYEQYF; CDR3nt: TGTGCCAGCAGTGATTCAGGGGGCATCTACGAGCAGTACTTC
d_gene: TRBD1; abundance: NA; v_gene: TRBV5-4; j_gene: TRBJ1-1; CDR3aa: CASTGTENTEAFF; CDR3nt: TGTGCCAGCACCGGGACAGAGAACACTGAAGCTTTCTTT
d_gene: TRBD2; abundance: NA; v_gene: TRBV7-2; j_gene: TRBJ2-3; CDR3aa: CASSLLPSGSGRDTQYF; CDR3nt: TGTGCCAGCAGCTTACTTCCTAGCGGGAGTGGAAGAGATACGCAGTATTTT
d_gene: NA; abundance: NA; v_gene: TRBV30; j_gene: TRBJ1-2; CDR3aa: CAWSLRKGVSSDGYTF; CDR3nt: TGTGCCTGGAGTTTAAGGAAGGGGGTATCCTCTGACGGCTACACCTTC
d_gene: NA; abundance: NA; v_gene: TRBV2; j_gene: TRBJ2-7; CDR3aa: CASSELVGREQYF; CDR3nt: TGTGCCAGCAGTGAACTAGTGGGTCGCGAGCAGTACTTC
d_gene: NA; abundance: NA; v_gene: TRBV18; j_gene: TRBJ2-3; CDR3aa: CASSPPDSYSTDTQYF; CDR3nt: TGTGCCAGCTCACCACCGGACTCCTATAGCACAGATACGCAGTATTTT
d_gene: TRBD2; abundance: NA; v_gene: TRBV5-1; j_gene: TRBJ2-2; CDR3aa: CASSLAGGRWAGELFF; CDR3nt: TGCGCCAGCAGCTTGGCAGGCGGGAGATGGGCCGGGGAGCTGTTTTTT
d_gene: NA; abundance: NA; v_gene: TRBV30; j_gene: TRBJ1-2; CDR3aa: CAWSKTGINYGYTF; CDR3nt: TGTGCCTGGAGCAAAACCGGGATTAACTATGGCTACACCTTC
d_gene: TRBD2; abundance: NA; v_gene: TRBV5-4; j_gene: TRBJ2-1; CDR3aa: CASTNRGGGRALNEQFF; CDR3nt: TGTGCCAGCACCAACCGGGGGGGCGGGAGGGCCTTGAATGAGCAGTTCTTC
d_gene: TRBD2; abundance: NA; v_gene: TRBV30; j_gene: TRBJ2-1; CDR3aa: CAWLAGGSFNEQFF; CDR3nt: TGTGCCTGGCTAGCGGGAGGGTCATTCAATGAGCAGTTCTTC
d_gene: NA; abundance: NA; v_gene: TRBV11-2; j_gene: TRBJ2-1; CDR3aa: CASSSVPEADEQFF; CDR3nt: TGTGCCAGCAGCTCCGTCCCCGAGGCCGATGAGCAGTTCTTC
d_gene: NA; abundance: NA; v_gene: TRBV30; j_gene: TRBJ2-1; CDR3aa: CAWSVSPDEQFF; CDR3nt: TGTGCCTGGAGTGTGAGCCCGGATGAGCAGTTCTTC
d_gene: TRBD2; abundance: NA; v_gene: TRBV5-4; j_gene: TRBJ2-5; CDR3aa: CASSPTSVETQYF; CDR3nt: TGTGCCAGCAGCCCGACTAGCGTGGAGACCCAGTACTTC
d_gene: NA; abundance: NA; v_gene: TRBV5-1; j_gene: TRBJ2-6; CDR3aa: CASSLAGTGANVLTF; CDR3nt: TGCGCCAGCAGCTTGGCCGGGACTGGGGCCAACGTCCTGACTTTC
d_gene: NA; abundance: NA; v_gene: TRBV15; j_gene: TRBJ2-3; CDR3aa: CATSRERRGSTDTQYF; CDR3nt: TGTGCCACCAGCAGAGAAAGGCGGGGAAGCACAGATACGCAGTATTTT
d_gene: NA; abundance: NA; v_gene: TRBV19; j_gene: TRBJ1-5; CDR3aa: CASSIDIPQPQHF; CDR3nt: TGTGCCAGTAGTATAGATATTCCCCAGCCCCAGCATTTT
d_gene: NA; abundance: NA; v_gene: TRBV28; j_gene: TRBJ1-1; CDR3aa: CASNPGDRNTEAFF; CDR3nt: TGTGCCAGCAATCCGGGGGATAGGAACACTGAAGCTTTCTTT
d_gene: NA; abundance: NA; v_gene: TRBV5-6; j_gene: TRBJ2-3; CDR3aa: CASSLGGTDTQYF; CDR3nt: TGTGCCAGCAGCTTAGGAGGGACAGATACGCAGTATTTT
d_gene: NA; abundance: NA; v_gene: TRBV19; j_gene: TRBJ1-2; CDR3aa: CASSIIVSNYGYTF; CDR3nt: TGTGCCAGTAGTATCATTGTGTCTAACTATGGCTACACCTTC
d_gene: NA; abundance: once; v_gene: TRBV27; j_gene: TRBJ1-1; CDR3aa: CASKEGLEAFF; CDR3nt: TGTGCCAGCAAGGAGGGTCTTGAAGCTTTCTTT
d_gene: NA; abundance: NA; v_gene: TRBV4-1; j_gene: TRBJ1-2; CDR3aa: CASSARGGGGYGYTF; CDR3nt: TGCGCCAGCAGCGCGCGAGGAGGGGGGGGCTATGGCTACACCTTC
d_gene: TRBD2; abundance: NA; v_gene: TRBV25-1; j_gene: TRBJ2-7; CDR3aa: CASSVLAGVAEQYF; CDR3nt: TGTGCCAGCAGTGTACTAGCGGGAGTTGCCGAGCAGTACTTC
d_gene: NA; abundance: NA; v_gene: TRBV19; j_gene: TRBJ1-5; CDR3aa: CASTTLTNQPQHF; CDR3nt: TGTGCCAGTACCACCTTAACTAATCAGCCCCAGCATTTT
d_gene: NA; abundance: NA; v_gene: TRBV5-4; j_gene: TRBJ2-5; CDR3aa: CASSLRLGVYQETQYF; CDR3nt: TGTGCCAGCAGCTTGCGTCTGGGCGTGTACCAAGAGACCCAGTACTTC
d_gene: NA; abundance: NA; v_gene: TRBV6-1; j_gene: TRBJ1-2; CDR3aa: CASSEQGYGYTF; CDR3nt: TGTGCCAGCAGTGAACAGGGCTATGGCTACACCTTC
d_gene: TRBD1; abundance: NA; v_gene: TRBV4-3; j_gene: TRBJ1-1; CDR3aa: CASSQDFTGGLENTEAFF; CDR3nt: TGCGCCAGCAGCCAAGATTTCACAGGGGGCCTCGAGAACACTGAAGCTTTCTTT
d_gene: NA; abundance: NA; v_gene: TRBV12-5; j_gene: TRBJ2-7; CDR3aa: CASGLSNTQYF; CDR3nt: TGTGCTAGTGGTTTAAGTAACACGCAGTACTTC
d_gene: NA; abundance: NA; v_gene: TRBV27; j_gene: TRBJ1-1; CDR3aa: CASSPGTLDEAFF; CDR3nt: TGTGCCAGCAGCCCCGGGACACTAGATGAAGCTTTCTTT
d_gene: TRBD1; abundance: NA; v_gene: TRBV11-3; j_gene: TRBJ1-1; CDR3aa: CASSAPRGAGSRTEAFF; CDR3nt: TGTGCCAGCAGCGCCCCCAGGGGGGCGGGTTCAAGGACTGAAGCTTTCTTT
d_gene: TRBD2; abundance: NA; v_gene: TRBV10-3; j_gene: TRBJ2-2; CDR3aa: CASQKREINTGELFF; CDR3nt: TGTGCCTCACAGAAGCGGGAGATTAATACCGGGGAGCTGTTTTTT
d_gene: TRBD2; abundance: NA; v_gene: TRBV6-5; j_gene: TRBJ2-1; CDR3aa: CASSYREGYNEQFF; CDR3nt: TGTGCCAGCAGTTACCGGGAGGGGTACAATGAGCAGTTCTTC
d_gene: TRBD2; abundance: NA; v_gene: TRBV11-2; j_gene: TRBJ2-5; CDR3aa: CASSLGWEGRETQYF; CDR3nt: TGTGCCAGCAGCTTAGGGTGGGAGGGCCGAGAGACCCAGTACTTC
d_gene: TRBD2; abundance: NA; v_gene: TRBV7-8; j_gene: TRBJ2-7; CDR3aa: CASSPLAGGPHEQYF; CDR3nt: TGTGCCAGCAGCCCCTTGGCGGGAGGGCCCCACGAGCAGTACTTC